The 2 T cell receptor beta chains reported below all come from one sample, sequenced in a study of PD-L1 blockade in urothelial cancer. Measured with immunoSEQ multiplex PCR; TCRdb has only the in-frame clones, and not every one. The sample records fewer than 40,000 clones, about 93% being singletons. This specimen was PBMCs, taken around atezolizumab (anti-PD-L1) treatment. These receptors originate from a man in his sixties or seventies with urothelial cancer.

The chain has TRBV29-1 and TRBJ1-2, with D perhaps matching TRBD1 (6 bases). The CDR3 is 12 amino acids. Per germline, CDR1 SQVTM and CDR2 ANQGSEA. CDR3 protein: CSVDRANYGYTF. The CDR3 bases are TGCAGTGTGGACAGAGCTAACTATGGCTACACCTTC. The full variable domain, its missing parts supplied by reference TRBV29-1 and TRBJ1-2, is SAVISQKPSRDICQRGTSLTIQCQVDSQVTMMFWYRQQPGQSLTLIATANQGSEATYESGFVIDKFPISRPNLTFSTLTVSNMSPEDSSIYLCSVDRANYGYTFGSGTRLTVV.

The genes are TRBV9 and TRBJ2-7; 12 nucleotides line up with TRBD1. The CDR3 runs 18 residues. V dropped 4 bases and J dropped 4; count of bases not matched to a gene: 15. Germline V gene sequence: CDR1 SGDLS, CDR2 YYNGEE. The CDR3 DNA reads TGTGCCAGCAGCCCCCGTCCGGGCTCGGGACAGGGGGCTTACGAGCAGTACTTC. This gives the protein CASSPRPGSGQGAYEQYF.